The 3 T cell receptor beta chains listed next were all sequenced from one sample in a study of spatial heterogeneity in lung cancer. Regarding the study as a whole: One measure, the expanded intratumoral alpha and beta TCR count, tracked tumor mutation counts.

The sample's time point: sample taken at primary tumor resection. No antigen is known for these receptors. TCRdb reprocessed the 5' RACE reads via MiXCR and lists one record per CDR3 protein. The table records thousands of distinct CDR3 sequences, 8.2% of them present only once. This material consisted of lung tumor tissue, taken at surgery. The origin of the receptors is a male donor with early-stage non-small cell lung cancer.

By share, this clonotype ranks as medium-sized. This beta chain represents an off-target read in a library built for alpha chains; its size is of limited meaning. The gene calls are TRBV5-4 and TRBJ1-1; maybe TRBD1 (5 bases). Per germline, CDR1 SGHNT and CDR2 YYREEE (reference sequence). V shed 4 bases and J shed 2 bases, with 15 bases lying between them. This CDR3 is 15 amino acids long. The CDR3: CASSPRGDSNTEAFF. CDR3 coding DNA: TGTGCCAGCAGCCCCCGTGGGGACTCTAACACTGAAGCTTTCTTT. The variable domain in full, completed from reference TRBV5-4 and TRBJ1-1, reads ETGVTQSPTHLIKTRGQQVTLRCSSQSGHNTVSWYQQALGQGPQFIFQYYREEENGRGNFPPRFSGLQFPNYSSELNVNALELDDSALYLCASSPRGDSNTEAFFGQGTRLTVV.

This clonotype is medium-sized by share. This beta chain lies outside the target of a library built for alpha chains; its clone size means little. The V call is TRBV28, the J call TRBJ1-5; maybe TRBD1 (5 bases). Germline CDR1 reads MDHEN; CDR2 reads SYDVKM. Trimming took 4 bases from V and 4 from J, leaving 17 bases between them. This CDR3 is 16 amino acids long. CDR3 region: CASSSSRGSWNQPQHF. The CDR3 DNA follows: TGTGCCAGCAGTTCCTCCCGGGGCTCGTGGAATCAGCCCCAGCATTTT.

This clonotype was recorded at least ten times. Since it is a stray read in a library aimed at alpha chains, this beta chain has a size that is not meaningful. This sequence joins TRBV20-1 and TRBJ1-4, with 7 bases lining up with TRBD1. Germline values: CDR1 DFQATT, CDR2 SNEGSKA (reference sequence). This CDR3 is 13 amino acids long. Trimming took 6 bases from V and 7 from J; bases not matched to a gene: 8. For the CDR3, the DNA is TGCAGTGCGGGGGACAGCCGGGGTGAAAAACTGTTTTTT. Amino acid sequence: CSAGDSRGEKLFF.